The clone carrying this T cell receptor (beta chain) was detected once. Sequencing was performed with immunoSEQ multiplex PCR; in TCRdb, only in-frame clones are kept and a portion is missing. The table records 65,000 to 70,000 clones, roughly 96% of them present only once. Trimming took off 6 bases at V and 7 bases at J, with 7 bases between the two ends. CDR1 and CDR2 from the germline V gene are SEHNR and FQNEAQ (reference sequence). This CDR3 comprises 11 residues. This sample was taken from a study of shared T cell receptors in the human thymus. This TCR was recovered from a human donor. Sample: thymocytes. The V call is TRBV7-9, the J call TRBJ2-1; D gene unclear. The CDR3 DNA reads TGTGCCAGCAGGGGTGGAAATGAGCAGTTCTTC. Protein product: CASRGGNEQFF. The whole variable domain, remainder taken from reference TRBV7-9 and TRBJ2-1, is DTGVSQNPRHKITKRGQNVTFRCDPISEHNRLYWYRQTLGQGPEFLTYFQNEAQLEKSRLLSDRFSAERPKGSFSTLEIQRTEQGDSAMYLCASRGGNEQFFGPGTRLTVL.